What follows are 29 T cell receptor beta chains derived from one specimen sequenced in a study of radiation and T cells in renal cell carcinoma (TCRdb year 2020). Library construction relied on the immunoSEQ multiplex PCR assay. This is the immuneACCESS table as TCRdb keeps it, with only in-frame sequences that have V and J called. A part of the clones is gone; compared with another copy, unresolved V genes explain less than half, and the rest is unexplained. The sample table records 130,000 or so clones; around four fifths of these occur just once. Clones ranked in the top ten supply roughly 25% of the sample. Sample time point, as interpreted from the label and publication: baseline pretreatment blood. Interpreted using the paper, the treatment or condition label stands for: 15 Gy SBRT to primary tumor, nephrectomy 4 weeks later. Sequencing was performed on blood, taken from a patient whose treatment included radiotherapy and nephrectomy. The origin of the receptors is a woman between 45 and 60 years old with renal cell carcinoma.

CDR3 sequence reads: CASSQGLATRETQYF. CDR3 nucleotide sequence: TGTGCCAGCAGCCAAGGGCTAGCGACCAGGGAGACCCAGTACTTC. The chain couples TRBV14 to TRBJ2-5, with D perhaps matching TRBD2 (6 bases). CDR1 SGHDN and CDR2 FVKESK come from the germline V gene. V dropped 1 base and J dropped 5 bases, with 14 bases sitting between them. This CDR3 is built from 15 residues.

The chain couples TRBV5-1 to TRBJ2-7, with D possibly matching TRBD2 (5 bases). The CDR3 is made up of 14 amino acids. V was shortened by 0 bases and J by 7 bases, with 14 bases between the two germline ends. The germline CDR1 and CDR2 sequences are SGHRS and YFSETQ. The CDR3 DNA sequence: TGCGCCAGCAGCTTGGCCGAGAGCACTAGGGAGCAGTACTTC. Residues: CASSLAESTREQYF.

This clone has just a few counts. This chain uses TRBV9 with TRBJ1-4; TRBD1 agrees at 9 bases. Germline CDR1 reads SGDLS; CDR2 reads YYNGEE. V shed 5 bases and J 6 bases; nucleotides not matched to a gene: 5. The CDR3 has 14 amino acids. The CDR3 DNA is TGTGCCAGCAGTGCACAGGGGGCGCATGAAAAACTGTTTTTT. This codes for CASSAQGAHEKLFF.

This chain joins TRBV7-9 and TRBJ1-1, with a tentative D call TRBD1 (5 bases). The length of the CDR3 is 12 residues. V lost 3 bases, J lost 7 bases, and 9 bases lay in between. The germline CDR1 and CDR2 sequences are SEHNR and FQNEAQ (reference sequence). CDR3 sequence (DNA): TGTGCCAGCAGCTTCGGGGGAATTGAAGCTTTCTTT. Translating gives CASSFGGIEAFF. The variable domain in full, with the rest retrieved from reference TRBV7-9 and TRBJ1-1, is DTGVSQNPRHKITKRGQNVTFRCDPISEHNRLYWYRQTLGQGPEFLTYFQNEAQLEKSRLLSDRFSAERPKGSFSTLEIQRTEQGDSAMYLCASSFGGIEAFFGQGTRLTVV.

This clone was observed a single time. Additional DNA sequences in this sample encode the identical CDR3. The chain is built from TRBV9 and TRBJ2-7, with D perhaps TRBD2 (7 bases). The germline V gene has CDR1 SGDLS and CDR2 YYNGEE. CDR3 length: 13 amino acids. Trimming removed 0 bases from V and 5 bases from J, with 9 bases in between. The CDR3 sequence is CASSVAGGNEQYF. DNA for the CDR3: TGTGCCAGCAGCGTAGCGGGGGGCAACGAGCAGTACTTC.

As for this clone: Compared with germline, one end of the junction differs, possibly owing to a read error. The CDR3 here is CAGSQPRGGGYGYSF. CDR3 in DNA: TGTGCCGGCAGCCAGCCCAGGGGTGGTGGCTATGGCTACTCCTTC. This chain connects TRBV7-9 to TRBJ1-2; weak D call: TRBD1 (6 bases). The CDR3 is 15 amino acids. Germline V gives CDR1 SEHNR, CDR2 FQNEAQ (reference sequence).

The rearrangement joins TRBV7-2 to TRBJ1-1; possibly TRBD1 for D (6 bases). This CDR3 has 15 residues. Per the germline V gene, CDR1 is SGHTA and CDR2 is FQGNSA. With 5 bases removed from V and 6 bases from J, the gap between germline ends came to 19 bases. The CDR3 coding sequence is TGTGCCAGCAGCAACAGAGGGGGGGATGAAGCTGAAGCTTTCTTT. Protein: CASSNRGGDEAEAFF.

Comment on this clone: This CDR3 is also generated by other DNA sequences in the sample. The chain uses TRBV7-2 and TRBJ1-1, with D possibly being TRBD1 (6 bases). The CDR3 extends over 14 amino acids. CDR1 is SGHTA, CDR2 FQGNSA, per germline. V lost 1 base and J lost 2, with 8 bases in between. The CDR3 loop is CASSLDRVNTEAFF. In DNA form, the CDR3 reads TGTGCCAGCAGCTTAGACAGGGTTAACACTGAAGCTTTCTTT.

J is TRBJ1-1 and V is TRBV6-6; 11 nucleotides line up with TRBD1. The CDR3 is 14 residues long. Looked up from germline, CDR1 is MNHNY and CDR2 is SVGAGI (reference sequence). Germline trimming cut 6 bases from V and 3 bases from J; bases unmatched to any gene: 3. CDR3 bases: TGTGCCAGCAGAGGACAGGGGGCGTACACTGAAGCTTTCTTT. Translation gives CASRGQGAYTEAFF.

The chain carries TRBV4-3 and TRBJ2-7, with D tentatively TRBD2 (6 bases). Trimming shortened V by 4 bases and J by 0 bases, and 13 bases separated the two germline ends. The CDR3 consists of 15 residues. CDR1 is LGHNA, CDR2 YSLEER, per germline. The CDR3 DNA follows: TGCGCCAGCAGCCGTGAAACCGGGGGCTCCTACGAGCAGTACTTC. Amino acids: CASSRETGGSYEQYF.

V usage is TRBV10-3 and J usage is TRBJ2-7; D possibly corresponds to TRBD2 (5 bases). The germline V gene encodes CDR1 ENHRY and CDR2 SYGVKD. The germline V and J ends were trimmed by 2 bases and 7 bases, with 15 bases remaining between them. The CDR3 covers 14 residues. CDR3 loop: CAISEEGGLREQYF. The CDR3 region has the DNA TGTGCCATCAGTGAGGAGGGCGGTTTGAGAGAGCAGTACTTC.

This clone was counted a few times. V usage is TRBV19 and J usage is TRBJ2-1; D remains ambiguous. The germline gives CDR1 LNHDA, CDR2 SQIVND (reference sequence). The CDR3 is made up of 11 amino acids. Between the trimmed V and J ends, which lost 7 bases and 8 bases, there was a span of 9 bases. CDR3 region: CASTRSDEQFF. CDR3 DNA sequence: TGTGCCAGTACGAGAAGCGATGAGCAGTTCTTC.

The chain has TRBV10-3 and TRBJ1-1; the D is unclear. The CDR3 totals 15 residues. Germline lookup yields CDR1 ENHRY and CDR2 SYGVKD. The ends were cut back, 0 bases at V and 1 base at J, with 9 bases in the middle. CDR3 nucleotide sequence: TGTGCCATCAGTGAGTCGGGAAGGGCGAACACTGAAGCTTTCTTT. Protein product: CAISESGRANTEAFF.

This chain joins TRBV2 and TRBJ2-7; TRBD1 matches at 8 bases. CDR3 length equals 11 residues. Losses at the gene ends were 7 bases for V and 11 bases for J; bases not matched to a gene: 7. Germline V gives CDR1 SNHLY, CDR2 FYNNEI. The CDR3 spells CASMLQGDEYF. CDR3 in DNA: TGTGCCAGCATGTTACAGGGGGACGAGTACTTC.

The chain uses TRBV5-4 and TRBJ2-1, with D perhaps matching TRBD1 or TRBD2 (6 bases each). CDR3 size: 16 residues. Germline V lookup: CDR1 SGHNT, CDR2 YYREEE (reference sequence). V gave up 5 bases and J gave up 1 base, with 16 bases separating them. Here the CDR3 DNA reads TGTGCCAGCAGTAGCCAAGGAGGGGGATCCTACAATGAGCAGTTCTTC. Protein: CASSSQGGGSYNEQFF.

V gene TRBV7-9 combines with J gene TRBJ2-7; no reliable D call. The CDR3 is 12 amino acids. Per germline, CDR1 SEHNR and CDR2 FQNEAQ (reference sequence). Trimming left V 4 bases short and J 6 bases short, with 10 bases between. The CDR3 coding sequence is TGTGCCAGCAGCTCCCCAGTGGGCGAGCAGTACTTC. Its protein is CASSSPVGEQYF.

This clone came up once. V and J are TRBV2 and TRBJ2-2; TRBD1 is a possible D gene (5 bases). With 3 bases removed from V and 4 bases from J, the gap between germline ends came to 12 bases. CDR3 length: 15 amino acids. Germline lookup yields CDR1 SNHLY and CDR2 FYNNEI. CDR3 DNA sequence: TGTGCCAGCAGTGAGCCCAGGGAAGGCACCGGGGAGCTGTTTTTT. Translated: CASSEPREGTGELFF.

V gene TRBV4-3 combines with J gene TRBJ1-4; 7 bases agree with TRBD1. This CDR3 is 14 amino acids long. Per the germline V gene, CDR1 is LGHNA and CDR2 is YSLEER. Losses at the gene ends were 5 bases for V and 3 bases for J; bases not matched to a gene: 3. The CDR3: CASSEGASNEKLFF. In nucleotides, the CDR3 is TGCGCCAGCAGCGAGGGGGCGTCTAATGAAAAACTGTTTTTT.

The CDR3: CASSVGPERGEQYF. CDR3 bases: TGTGCCAGCAGCGTAGGCCCCGAAAGGGGCGAGCAGTACTTC. The J gene is TRBJ2-7, the V gene TRBV9, with TRBD1 as a possible D gene (5 bases). Trimming shortened V by 0 bases and J by 6 bases, and 13 bases separated the two germline ends. This CDR3 region has 14 residues. In germline, CDR1 is SGDLS, CDR2 YYNGEE.

The chain employs TRBV7-2 and TRBJ2-7, with a possible D match to TRBD1 (6 bases). Germline V gene lookup returns CDR1 SGHTA and CDR2 FQGNSA. This CDR3 spans 15 amino acids. V dropped 6 bases and J dropped 5 bases, with 20 bases sitting between them. CDR3 nucleotides: TGTGCCAGCAGTTCAGGCATCGGACAGCGGCACGAGCAGTACTTC. Translating gives CASSSGIGQRHEQYF. Looking up the rest from reference TRBV7-2 and TRBJ2-7 gives the full variable domain: GAGVSQSPSNKVTEKGKDVELRCDPISGHTALYWYRQSLGQGLEFLIYFQGNSAPDKSGLPSDRFSAERTGGSVSTLTIQRTQQEDSAVYLCASSSGIGQRHEQYFGPGTRLTVT.

V is TRBV19 and J is TRBJ1-1; D is ambiguous. The CDR3 spans 14 residues. Germline assignment: CDR1 LNHDA and CDR2 SQIVND (reference sequence). Trimming cost V 6 bases and J 1 base, with 12 bases left between them. CDR3 region: CASRATFSNTEAFF. The CDR3 coding sequence is TGTGCCAGTAGGGCGACATTTTCGAACACTGAAGCTTTCTTT.

The chain employs TRBV5-1 and TRBJ2-7, with a tentative D call TRBD2 (5 bases). The V gene's germline CDR1 is SGHRS and CDR2 YFSETQ. The V end lost 4 bases, the J end lost 3 bases, and 14 bases lay between the germline ends. The CDR3 extends over 14 amino acids. The CDR3 nucleotides are TGCGCCAGCAGCCTCGGGAACCGGGACTACGAGCAGTACTTC. It yields the protein CASSLGNRDYEQYF.

This chain uses TRBV19 with TRBJ1-5; D might be TRBD1 (5 bases). CDR3 size: 15 residues. The V end was cut by 8 bases, the J end by 2 bases, with 16 bases between. Germline CDR1 LNHDA, CDR2 SQIVND (reference sequence). The CDR3 sequence: CASGPGGSGNQPQHF. The CDR3 DNA follows: TGTGCCAGTGGTCCGGGGGGAAGCGGCAATCAGCCCCAGCATTTT.

The chain combines TRBV27 with TRBJ2-7; TRBD1 matches at 8 bases. J gave up 3 bases and V 6 bases, and 7 bases lay outside the gene matches. CDR3 length equals 14 residues. Germline V gene sequence: CDR1 MNHEY, CDR2 SMNVEV (reference sequence). The CDR3 sequence: CASSRRGQDYEQYF. The CDR3 DNA is TGTGCCAGCAGCCGCAGGGGACAGGACTACGAGCAGTACTTC.

The chain couples TRBV28 to TRBJ1-4, with D uncertain. The V end lost 2 bases, the J end lost 8 bases, and 12 bases lay between the germline ends. This CDR3 is built from 14 residues. In germline, CDR1 is MDHEN, CDR2 SYDVKM. The CDR3 DNA is TGTGCCAGCAGTTTACCTAGAGACGAAGAAAAACTGTTTTTT. This sequence encodes CASSLPRDEEKLFF.

The rearrangement uses TRBV4-3 and TRBJ2-7; no reliable D call. This CDR3 has 14 residues. Trimming pared 0 bases from V and 7 bases from J, leaving 13 bases between. CDR1 is LGHNA and CDR2 is YSLEER in the germline V gene. CDR3 in DNA: TGCGCCAGCAGCCAAGATTTTCGGTCCGGGGAGCAGTACTTC. Protein: CASSQDFRSGEQYF.

The chain uses TRBV30 and TRBJ2-7; 7 bases agree with TRBD2. This CDR3 has 17 amino acids. Losses at the gene ends were 0 bases for V and 5 bases for J; bases not matched to a gene: 16. Per the germline V gene, CDR1 is GTSNPN and CDR2 is SVGIG (reference sequence). This CDR3 reads CAWSVRAGVGGFNEQYF. CDR3 nucleotide sequence: TGTGCCTGGAGTGTACGTGCTGGTGTCGGGGGGTTCAACGAGCAGTACTTC.

The chain employs TRBV11-2 and TRBJ2-7; 8 bases line up with TRBD2. This CDR3 is 16 amino acids long. Trimming at V came to 1 base and at J to 4 bases, leaving 9 bases not matched to a gene. Per the germline V gene, CDR1 is SGHAT and CDR2 is FQNNGV. CDR3 DNA: TGTGCCAGCAGCTTAGTCCCGGGAGGGCCCAATTACGAGCAGTACTTC. Translating gives CASSLVPGGPNYEQYF.

This chain links TRBV5-4 with TRBJ1-2, with TRBD1 identical over 9 bases. J was trimmed by 0 bases and V by 4 bases; bases with no gene match: 7. Germline-derived CDR1 and CDR2 are SGHNT and YYREEE (reference sequence). The CDR3 length is 16 residues. This chain's CDR3 is CASSHPGQGSNYGYTF. The CDR3 DNA follows: TGTGCCAGCAGCCATCCCGGACAGGGGTCTAACTATGGCTACACCTTC.